This is a list of T cell receptor beta chains from one sample in a study of human T cells and chemical hapten exposure. Each CDR3 protein is one row after TCRdb ran MiXCR on the 5' RACE reads. In the table there are about 120,000 distinct CDR3 sequences, around 20% of which are singletons. These receptors came from a human donor in good health. Each CDR3 is given with its conserved first and last residue. D genes are given only for firm matches. The size of a clone is reported for some rows only, either as once, few or many, or as a class for expanded clones.

NA | TRBJ1-1 | NA | TRBV28 | CASENTEAFF | TGTGCCAGCGAGAACACTGAAGCTTTCTTT
NA | TRBJ2-3 | NA | TRBV27 | CASSPGPTQYF | TGTGCCAGCAGCCCTGGGCCCACGCAGTATTTT
NA | TRBJ1-1 | TRBD1 | TRBV7-2 | CASRLTGAGAEAFF | TGTGCCAGCCGCCTTACAGGGGCGGGGGCTGAAGCTTTCTTT
NA | TRBJ1-2 | NA | TRBV5-1 | CASSLGPNYGYTF | TGCGCCAGCAGCTTGGGGCCTAACTATGGCTACACCTTC
NA | TRBJ1-4 | NA | TRBV3-1 | CASSSGLATNEKLFF | TGTGCCAGCAGTTCAGGGCTTGCAACTAATGAAAAACTGTTTTTT
NA | TRBJ1-1 | TRBD1 | TRBV28 | CASSFSTDRGRAEAFF | TGTGCCAGCAGTTTCTCCACGGACAGGGGCAGGGCTGAAGCTTTCTTT
NA | TRBJ1-2 | NA | TRBV29-1 | CSVRVDYGYTF | TGCAGCGTCAGGGTGGACTATGGCTACACCTTC
NA | TRBJ2-1 | NA | TRBV24-1 | CATSSRSTSYNEQFF | TGTGCCACCAGTTCCAGGTCTACCTCCTACAATGAGCAGTTCTTC
NA | TRBJ2-7 | TRBD1 | TRBV14 | CASSPDRVVEQYF | TGTGCCAGCAGCCCCGACAGGGTGGTAGAGCAGTACTTC
NA | TRBJ1-1 | NA | TRBV18 | CASSSGGNTEAFF | TGTGCCAGCTCCTCCGGGGGTAACACTGAAGCTTTCTTT
NA | TRBJ2-3 | NA | TRBV29-1 | CSVEAQAGVFKPDTQYF | TGCAGCGTTGAGGCTCAGGCAGGAGTCTTTAAGCCAGATACGCAGTATTTT
few | TRBJ1-5 | TRBD1 | TRBV10-2 | CASLPGQGGNQPQHF | TGCGCCAGCCTTCCGGGACAGGGAGGCAATCAGCCCCAGCATTTT
few | TRBJ2-7 | NA | TRBV11-1 | CASSLVVYEQYF | TGTGCCAGCAGCTTAGTCGTCTACGAGCAGTACTTC
few | TRBJ1-6 | NA | TRBV6-2/TRBV6-3 | CASSPRQTLFRSPLHF | TGTGCCAGCAGTCCCCGACAGACACTCTTCCGCTCACCCCTCCACTTT
few | TRBJ1-4 | NA | TRBV12-3/TRBV12-4 | CASRKGSEKLFF | TGTGCCAGCAGGAAAGGGAGTGAAAAACTGTTTTTT
NA | TRBJ1-1 | NA | TRBV7-3 | CASSLGSLTEAFF | TGTGCCAGCAGCTTGGGCAGTCTCACTGAAGCTTTCTTT
NA | TRBJ1-1 | TRBD1 | TRBV6-5 | CASSYEGGGFAEAFF | TGTGCCAGCAGTTACGAAGGGGGCGGATTCGCTGAAGCTTTCTTT
few | TRBJ1-5 | NA | TRBV6-6 | CAIPLSGLDSNQPQHF | TGTGCCATCCCGCTTTCGGGCCTCGATAGCAATCAGCCCCAGCATTTT
few | TRBJ2-3 | NA | TRBV24-1 | CATSDRTDTQYF | TGTGCCACCAGTGACCGCACAGATACGCAGTATTTT
NA | TRBJ1-1 | TRBD1 | TRBV4-2 | CASSRFSGTGKNTEAFF | TGTGCCAGCAGCCGATTTTCCGGGACAGGGAAGAACACTGAAGCTTTCTTT
few | TRBJ1-1 | NA | TRBV6-5 | CASSLYGTPNTEAFF | TGTGCCAGCAGTCTATATGGGACGCCGAACACTGAAGCTTTCTTT
few | TRBJ2-3 | NA | TRBV18 | CASSPAGGITTDTQYF | TGTGCCAGCTCACCAGCGGGCGGGATAACTACAGATACGCAGTATTTT
NA | TRBJ2-3 | NA | TRBV28 | CASSSVAGPDTQYF | TGTGCCAGCAGTTCCGTTGCGGGCCCAGATACGCAGTATTTT
NA | TRBJ1-1 | NA | TRBV6-5 | CASSYYIDNKGIPEAFF | TGTGCCAGCAGTTACTACATAGATAACAAGGGAATCCCTGAAGCTTTCTTT
few | TRBJ2-4 | TRBD1 | TRBV4-1 | CASAQQGVAKNIQYF | TGCGCCAGCGCTCAACAGGGGGTCGCCAAAAACATTCAGTACTTC
few | TRBJ2-6 | TRBD1 | TRBV5-5 | CASSLRSTGGLSGANVLTF | TGTGCCAGCAGCTTGCGGTCGACAGGGGGCCTCTCTGGGGCCAACGTCCTGACTTTC
few | TRBJ2-3 | NA | TRBV28 | CASSGVTGSHTSDTQYF | TGTGCCAGCAGTGGAGTAACAGGCTCACACACCTCAGATACGCAGTATTTT
NA | TRBJ2-1 | TRBD2 | TRBV25-1 | CASSETSGTEQFF | TGTGCCAGCAGTGAAACTAGCGGGACTGAGCAGTTCTTC
NA | TRBJ2-3 | NA | TRBV5-4 | CASSPGRALTDTQYF | TGTGCCAGCAGCCCTGGACGGGCCCTGACAGATACGCAGTATTTT
NA | TRBJ1-1 | TRBD1 | TRBV2 | CAGFRGVVTEAFF | TGTGCCGGGTTCAGGGGGGTTGTAACTGAAGCTTTCTTT
few | TRBJ2-7 | TRBD1 | TRBV19 | CASSVSGTGVTEQYF | TGTGCCAGTAGTGTCTCCGGGACAGGGGTTACCGAGCAGTACTTC
few | TRBJ1-2 | NA | TRBV20-1 | CSASRGALDYGYTF | TGCAGTGCTTCGCGGGGGGCTCTCGACTATGGCTACACCTTC
NA | TRBJ2-7 | NA | TRBV21-1 | CASSKGGLPDEQYF | TGTGCCAGCAGCAAAGGAGGACTTCCAGATGAGCAGTACTTC
few | TRBJ2-1 | TRBD2 | TRBV4-1 | CASSRSGTSGSDEQFF | TGCGCCAGCAGCCGCTCCGGGACTAGCGGGAGTGATGAGCAGTTCTTC
NA | TRBJ1-5 | NA | TRBV19 | CASSPVTGYGNQPQHF | TGTGCCAGTAGCCCAGTGACGGGCTATGGCAATCAGCCCCAGCATTTT
NA | TRBJ2-5 | NA | TRBV29-1 | CSVHSGQETQYF | TGCAGCGTTCATAGCGGACAAGAGACCCAGTACTTC
few | TRBJ2-6 | TRBD1 | TRBV24-1 | CATSGKGQDDSSGANVLTF | TGTGCCACCAGTGGCAAAGGACAGGATGACTCCTCTGGGGCCAACGTCCTGACTTTC
few | TRBJ1-1 | NA | TRBV28 | CASSSPTTGNTEAFF | TGTGCCAGCAGTTCCCCCACAACAGGGAACACTGAAGCTTTCTTT
NA | TRBJ2-7 | NA | TRBV20-1 | CSARGGHEQYF | TGCAGTGCTAGGGGCGGTCACGAGCAGTACTTC
NA | TRBJ2-7 | NA | TRBV11-2 | CASSFATRVLRGQYF | TGTGCCAGCAGCTTCGCCACGAGGGTTCTACGAGGGCAGTACTTC
few | TRBJ2-3 | TRBD2 | TRBV27 | CASSLPGLAPDTQYF | TGTGCCAGCAGTCTCCCGGGACTAGCCCCAGATACGCAGTATTTT